Listed below are T cell receptor beta chains from one sample, sequenced in a study of cytomegalovirus exposure and HLA in healthy donors. The assay was immunoSEQ multiplex PCR, and TCRdb's table has in-frame clones only and misses some. This repertoire shows about 200,000 clones, about 81% found once; its top ten account for 2.5% to 3.5%. Material for sequencing was PBMCs. These receptors originate from a woman aged 40 to 49 in good health and CMV-seronegative. The CDR3 runs from the conserved cysteine through the conserved F or W. D genes are given only for firm matches. Some rows have no size entry. The others give once, few or many, or a class for an expanded clone.

d_call	clone_size	v_call	j_call	cdr3_nt	cdr3_aa
TRBD2	NA	TRBV4-2	TRBJ2-5	TGTGCCAGCAGCCAAGGGGCGCGTGGGACTAGCGGGACCCAGTACTTC	CASSQGARGTSGTQYF
TRBD1	few	TRBV5-8	TRBJ1-2	TGTGCCAGCAACACCCTCGACGGGACAGGGGATTACTATGGCTACACCTTC	CASNTLDGTGDYYGYTF
TRBD1	NA	TRBV7-3	TRBJ2-7	TGTGCCAGCAGCATAGAGACAGGGCTCGAGCAGTACTTC	CASSIETGLEQYF
NA	NA	TRBV7-8	TRBJ1-3	TGTGCCAGCAGCTTAACGAACAGGTTGAGCCCTGGAAACACCATATATTTT	CASSLTNRLSPGNTIYF
NA	NA	TRBV30	TRBJ1-1	TGTGCCTGGAGTGTCCCGACAGGGAACACTGAAGCTTTCTTT	CAWSVPTGNTEAFF
TRBD1	NA	TRBV28	TRBJ1-2	TGTGCCAGCAGTTTATTAGGGACAGACTATGGCTACACCTTC	CASSLLGTDYGYTF
NA	NA	TRBV7-2	TRBJ2-7	TGTGCCACTGGGAGTTTGGAGAATGACGAGCAGTACTTC	CATGSLENDEQYF
TRBD1	few	TRBV18	TRBJ1-2	TGTGCCAGCTCACCCGGACAGGGGGCGAACTATGGCTACACCTTC	CASSPGQGANYGYTF
NA	NA	TRBV7-9	TRBJ2-1	TGTGCCGTTCTTATTTCTACCTACAATGAGCAGTTCTTC	CAVLISTYNEQFF
NA	NA	TRBV5-1	TRBJ2-3	TGCGCCAGCAAAACCCCGCGGGCCCATACCCCCATAGTGGATACGCAGTATTTT	CASKTPRAHTPIVDTQYF
TRBD2	NA	TRBV10-1	TRBJ2-7	TGCGCCAGCAGTGGAGGGGCTAGCGGGTTTCACGAGCAGTACTTC	CASSGGASGFHEQYF
NA	NA	TRBV27	TRBJ2-2	TGTGCCAGCAGTTGGAGGGCAGGCACGAACACCGGGGAGCTGTTTTTT	CASSWRAGTNTGELFF
NA	NA	TRBV28	TRBJ2-5	TGTGCCAGCAGTTCCTTTATGTCGGCCCAACCTCAGGGTAAAGGCACCCAAGAGACCCAGTACTTC	CASSSFMSAQPQGKGTQETQYF
NA	NA	TRBV19	TRBJ1-2	TGTGCCAGTAGTATAGGAACCAGGGGTAGGGATGGCTACACCTTC	CASSIGTRGRDGYTF
TRBD1	few	TRBV9	TRBJ1-1	TGTGCCAGCAGCTCCGAGGACAGGGCTGTGGCTGAAGCTTTCTTT	CASSSEDRAVAEAFF
NA	NA	TRBV18	TRBJ1-2	TGTGCCAGCTCCGCGAGTCGGGAATATGGCTACACCTTC	CASSASREYGYTF
TRBD2	NA	TRBV19	TRBJ2-3	TGTGCCAGTAGTCCTCCTAGCGGTCATGATGCAGATACGCAGTATTTT	CASSPPSGHDADTQYF
NA	once	TRBV10-3	TRBJ2-1	TGTGCCATCAGTGAGTCGATAAGGAGTAACGATGAGCAGTTCTTC	CAISESIRSNDEQFF
NA	NA	TRBV4-1	TRBJ1-3	TGCGCCAGCAGCCAAGTAGTACAGGGTGTAGCCTCCTCTGGAAACACCATATATTTT	CASSQVVQGVASSGNTIYF
NA	NA	TRBV30	TRBJ1-1	TGTGCCTGGAGTGTAGGAGGAGCCGGGAACACTGAAGCTTTCTTT	CAWSVGGAGNTEAFF
NA	few	TRBV5-1	TRBJ2-1	TGCGCCAGCAGCTTGGCTGGGACTCCTCGTCGGTCTTACAATGAGCAGTTCTTC	CASSLAGTPRRSYNEQFF
TRBD2	NA	TRBV19	TRBJ2-7	TGTGCCAGTAGTGGGTCTAGCGGTTCCTACGAGCAGTACTTC	CASSGSSGSYEQYF
NA	NA	TRBV7-6	TRBJ1-2	TGTGCCAGCAGCCCTTCGACAGCCTATGGCTACACCTTC	CASSPSTAYGYTF
TRBD2	NA	TRBV6-6	TRBJ2-7	TGTGCCAGCAGTTACGGGACTAGCGCGGGCGAGCAGTACTTC	CASSYGTSAGEQYF